This record concerns one T cell receptor beta chain sequence. Antigen specificity is unknown. This table comes from immunoSEQ multiplex PCR, and its TCRdb copy is limited to in-frame clones, with some not included. The top ten clones hold around 0.96% of a sample with 250,000 to 400,000 clones, roughly 90% of them seen once. The sample is drawn from a study of cytomegalovirus exposure and HLA in healthy donors. Study-wide background: It was reported in a later analysis that the 100 to 150 validation repertoires used the same platform as the roughly 640 first-cohort repertoires. General study points: Researchers catalogued over 150 TCR beta chains as cytomegalovirus-associated. The authors confirmed in vitro that a few CMV-associated chains were specific for CMV antigens.

V was cut by 2 bases and J by 4 bases, with 8 bases left in between. The CDR3 has 13 amino acids. Germline CDR1 reads MNHEY; CDR2 reads SMNVEV (reference sequence). The specimen was PBMCs. The chain recombines TRBV27 with TRBJ2-5; TRBD2 might be the D (5 bases). The clonotype comes from a man aged 30 to 39 in good health and CMV-seronegative. The CDR3: CASSLVEAETQYF. DNA for the CDR3: TGTGCCAGCAGTTTAGTGGAGGCAGAGACCCAGTACTTC.